This section outlines one T cell receptor beta chain sequence together with its context. This specimen belongs to a study of blood T cell repertoires in COVID-19. About the study: The study drew acute and convalescent COVID-19 samples from the United States, Italy and Spain. PBMCs, B-cell-depleted T cells, or T cells were the source of the cDNA or gDNA that made up the material.

The CDR3 extends over 14 amino acids. Unmatched junction bases numbered 2, after V lost 5 bases and J lost 6 bases. In germline, CDR1 is LGHDT, CDR2 YNNKEL (reference sequence). How the authors handled the data: It was from reference gene primer amplification that nucleated cell counts were estimated. Only in-frame clones appear in the TCRdb table, and some are missing; sequencing was by immunoSEQ multiplex PCR. The D gene and trimming were derived from the DNA, and the V and J assignments and clone size from that table. The table includes about 410,000 clones, 80% to 90% detected once. Material for sequencing was peripheral blood. The chain links TRBV3-1 (or the pseudogene TRBV3-2) to TRBJ2-3; 13 positions agree with TRBD2. This receptor was taken from a young woman with active or convalescent COVID-19. CDR3 sequence (DNA): TGTGCCAGCAGCGTGACTAGCGGGGGGGATACGCAGTATTTT. Protein product: CASSVTSGGDTQYF.